The clone carrying this TCR beta chain was counted a few times. Antigen unknown. Cultured CD4+ T-cell DNA underwent Oncomine TCR Beta short-read sequencing. One entry per CDR3 protein results from TCRdb running MiXCR on the PCR reads. The sample gives approximately 8,100 distinct CDR3 sequences, 51% of which show up once; approximately 40% is in the top ten. Treatment given: roughly nine-day PBMC culture with coronavirus spike peptide pools or control peptides (ViraFEST assay). Following expansion of antigen-specific T cells with peptide pools, ViraFEST then sequenced TCRs. This sample is drawn from a study of vaccination and CD4 T cells after COVID-19. As for the study in general: Overlapping peptides of the spike proteins of SARS-CoV-2, HCoV-NL63, HCoV-OC43 and HCoV-229E were used for cell stimulation. Each control culture was treated with a CEFX pool, an HIV-1 Nef pool, or no peptide. Study findings and constraints: Early post-infection timepoints were missing, and relatively few convalescent patients were studied.

V lost 3 bases to trimming and J lost 1 base, with 18 bases between them. CDR3 length: 17 residues. Germline V CDR1 and CDR2: MNHEY, SVGAGI. Sample: CD4+ T cells from blood, cultured in vitro. The source of this sequence is a human donor who had recovered from COVID-19. This chain uses TRBV6-5 with TRBJ1-1, with D possibly TRBD1 on 6 matching bases. In DNA form, the CDR3 reads TGTGCCAGCAGTTATAGGTTGACAGGAGAAACGAACACTGAAGCTTTCTTT. Protein: CASSYRLTGETNTEAFF.